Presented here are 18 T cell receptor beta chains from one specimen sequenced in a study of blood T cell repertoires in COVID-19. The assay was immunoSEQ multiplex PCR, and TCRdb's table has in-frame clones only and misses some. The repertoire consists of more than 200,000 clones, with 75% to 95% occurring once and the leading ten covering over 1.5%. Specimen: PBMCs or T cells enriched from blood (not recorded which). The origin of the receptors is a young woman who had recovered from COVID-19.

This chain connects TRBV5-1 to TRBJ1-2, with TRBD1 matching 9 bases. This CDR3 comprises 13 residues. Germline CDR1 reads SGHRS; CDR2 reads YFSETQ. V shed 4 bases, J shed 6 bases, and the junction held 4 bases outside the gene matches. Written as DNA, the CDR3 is TGCGCCAGCAGCCCGACAGGGGGGCATGGCTACACCTTC. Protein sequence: CASSPTGGHGYTF. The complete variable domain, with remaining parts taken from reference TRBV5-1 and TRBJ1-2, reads KAGVTQTPRYLIKTRGQQVTLSCSPISGHRSVSWYQQTPGQGLQFLFEYFSETQRNKGNFPGRFSGRQFSNSRSEMNVSTLELGDSALYLCASSPTGGHGYTFGSGTRLTVV.

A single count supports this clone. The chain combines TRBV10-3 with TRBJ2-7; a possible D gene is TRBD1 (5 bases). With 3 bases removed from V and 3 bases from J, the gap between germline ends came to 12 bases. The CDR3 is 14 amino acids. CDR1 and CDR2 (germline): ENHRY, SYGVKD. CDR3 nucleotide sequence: TGTGCCATCAGTGACCCGACGACAGACTACGAGCAGTACTTC. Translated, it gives CAISDPTTDYEQYF.

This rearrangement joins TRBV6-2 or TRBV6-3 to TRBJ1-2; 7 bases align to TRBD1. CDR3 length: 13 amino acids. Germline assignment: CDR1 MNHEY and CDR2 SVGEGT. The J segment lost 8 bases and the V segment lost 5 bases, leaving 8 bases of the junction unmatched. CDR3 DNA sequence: TGTGCCAGCAGTCCGGGACAGTGGGCAGGCTACACCTTC. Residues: CASSPGQWAGYTF.

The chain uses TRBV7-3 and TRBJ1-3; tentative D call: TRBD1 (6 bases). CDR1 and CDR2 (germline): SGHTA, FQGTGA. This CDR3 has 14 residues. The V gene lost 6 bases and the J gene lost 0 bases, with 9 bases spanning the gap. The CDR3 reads CASSRGASGNTIYF. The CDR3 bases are TGTGCCAGCAGTCGGGGGGCCTCTGGAAACACCATATATTTT.

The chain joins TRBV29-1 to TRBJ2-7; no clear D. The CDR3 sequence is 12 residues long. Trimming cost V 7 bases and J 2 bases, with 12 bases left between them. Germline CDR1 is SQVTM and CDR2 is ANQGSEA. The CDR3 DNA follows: TGCAGCGCTACAGACGGTACCTACGAGCAGTACTTC. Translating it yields CSATDGTYEQYF.

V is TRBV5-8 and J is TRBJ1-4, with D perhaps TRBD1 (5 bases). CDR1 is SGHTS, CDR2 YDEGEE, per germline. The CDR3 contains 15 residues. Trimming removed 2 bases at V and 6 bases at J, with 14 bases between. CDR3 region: CASSLRGLGDEKLFF. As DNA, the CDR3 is TGTGCCAGCAGCTTAAGGGGCCTTGGAGATGAAAAACTGTTTTTT.

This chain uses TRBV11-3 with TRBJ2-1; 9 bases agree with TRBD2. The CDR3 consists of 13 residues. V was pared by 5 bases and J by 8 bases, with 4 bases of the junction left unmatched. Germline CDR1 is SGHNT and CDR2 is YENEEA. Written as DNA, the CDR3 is TGTGCCAGCAGCCGCGGGGGGGCAGATGAGCAGTTCTTC. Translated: CASSRGGADEQFF.

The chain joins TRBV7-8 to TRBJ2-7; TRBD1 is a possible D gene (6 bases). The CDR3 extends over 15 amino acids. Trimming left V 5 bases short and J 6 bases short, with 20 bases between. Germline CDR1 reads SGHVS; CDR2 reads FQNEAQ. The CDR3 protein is CASSAFSGTWGEQYF. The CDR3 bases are TGTGCCAGCAGCGCCTTTTCCGGGACATGGGGCGAGCAGTACTTC.

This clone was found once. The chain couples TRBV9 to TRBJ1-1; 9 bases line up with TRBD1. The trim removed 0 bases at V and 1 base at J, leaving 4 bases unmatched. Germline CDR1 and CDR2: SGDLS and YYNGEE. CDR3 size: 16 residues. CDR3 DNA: TGTGCCAGCAGCGTAGGGACAGGGGCCGAGAACACTGAAGCTTTCTTT. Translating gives CASSVGTGAENTEAFF.

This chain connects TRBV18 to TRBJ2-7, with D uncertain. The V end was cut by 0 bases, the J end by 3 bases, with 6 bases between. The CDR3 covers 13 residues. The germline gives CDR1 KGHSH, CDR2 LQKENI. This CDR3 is CASSPPAVYEQYF. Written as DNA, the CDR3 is TGTGCCAGCTCACCACCGGCGGTCTACGAGCAGTACTTC. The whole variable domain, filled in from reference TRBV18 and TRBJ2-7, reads NAGVMQNPRHLVRRRGQEARLRCSPMKGHSHVYWYRQLPEEGLKFMVYLQKENIIDESGMPKERFSAEFPKEGPSILRIQQVVRGDSAAYFCASSPPAVYEQYFGPGTRLTVT.

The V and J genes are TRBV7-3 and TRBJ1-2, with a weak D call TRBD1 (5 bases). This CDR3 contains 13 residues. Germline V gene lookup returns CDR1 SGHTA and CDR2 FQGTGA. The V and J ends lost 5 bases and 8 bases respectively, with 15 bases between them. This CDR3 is CASSTQAAGGYTF. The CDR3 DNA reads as TGTGCCAGCAGCACACAGGCTGCAGGGGGCTACACCTTC.

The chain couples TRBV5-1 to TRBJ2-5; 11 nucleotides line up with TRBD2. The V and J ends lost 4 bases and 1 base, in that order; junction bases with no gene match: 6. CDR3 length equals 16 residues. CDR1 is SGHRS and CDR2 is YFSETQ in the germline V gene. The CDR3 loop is CASSSASGRFQETQYF. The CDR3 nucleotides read TGCGCCAGCAGCAGCGCTAGCGGGAGGTTCCAAGAGACCCAGTACTTC.

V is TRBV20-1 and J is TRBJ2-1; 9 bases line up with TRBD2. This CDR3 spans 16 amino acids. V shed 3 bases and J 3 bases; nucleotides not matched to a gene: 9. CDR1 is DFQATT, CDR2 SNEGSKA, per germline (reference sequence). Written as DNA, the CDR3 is TGCAGTGCTAGTTCCGGCGGGGGGGCCGGCTACAATGAGCAGTTCTTC. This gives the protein CSASSGGGAGYNEQFF.

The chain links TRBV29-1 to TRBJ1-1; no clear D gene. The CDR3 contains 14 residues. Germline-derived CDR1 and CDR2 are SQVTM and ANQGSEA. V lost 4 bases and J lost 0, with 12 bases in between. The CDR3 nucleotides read TGCAGCGTTGTCGGCAGGCTTATGAACACTGAAGCTTTCTTT. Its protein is CSVVGRLMNTEAFF. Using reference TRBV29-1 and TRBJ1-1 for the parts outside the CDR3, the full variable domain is SAVISQKPSRDICQRGTSLTIQCQVDSQVTMMFWYRQQPGQSLTLIATANQGSEATYESGFVIDKFPISRPNLTFSTLTVSNMSPEDSSIYLCSVVGRLMNTEAFFGQGTRLTVV.

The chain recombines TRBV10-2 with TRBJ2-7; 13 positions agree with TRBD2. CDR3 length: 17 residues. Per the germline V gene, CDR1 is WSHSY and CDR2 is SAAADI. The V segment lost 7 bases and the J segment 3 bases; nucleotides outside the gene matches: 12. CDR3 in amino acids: CASTGGGLAGTFYEQYF. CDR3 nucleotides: TGCGCCAGCACCGGGGGGGGACTAGCGGGGACTTTCTACGAGCAGTACTTC.

CDR3 bases: TGTGCCAGCAGGGGGGGGGCACCGGAAGACTATGGCTACACCTTC. It is translated as CASRGGAPEDYGYTF. This chain uses TRBV5-4 with TRBJ1-2; a weak D match, TRBD1 (6 bases). CDR1 is SGHNT, CDR2 YYREEE, per germline (reference sequence). The CDR3 spans 15 residues. V was trimmed by 5 bases and J by 3 bases, leaving 17 bases between them.

For the CDR3, the DNA is TGTGCCAGCAGCCCACGGAGCGGAGTGAACACTGAAGCTTTCTTT. Translation: CASSPRSGVNTEAFF. This chain connects TRBV5-4 to TRBJ1-1; D remains unclear. This CDR3 has 15 amino acids. Germline V lookup: CDR1 SGHNT, CDR2 YYREEE (reference sequence). The V end lost 4 bases, the J end lost 0 bases, and 13 bases lay between the germline ends.

CDR3 in amino acids: CASSYGPTGGSYEQYF. The CDR3 DNA follows: TGTGCCAGCAGTTACGGACCGACAGGGGGGTCCTACGAGCAGTACTTC. The chain uses TRBV6-5 and TRBJ2-7; 9 bases match TRBD1. Trimming took 2 bases from V and 1 from J; bases not matched to a gene: 6. Germline CDR1 and CDR2: MNHEY and SVGAGI. The CDR3 is made up of 16 amino acids.